This section outlines one TCR beta chain sequence together with its context. The data were obtained in a study of blood T cell repertoires in COVID-19. Study information: In each case, the material was cDNA or gDNA derived from T cells, B-cell-depleted T cells, or PBMCs.

V was cut by 2 bases and J by 8 bases, with 7 bases left in between. This CDR3 comprises 12 residues. Germline V gene data show CDR1 as MDHEN and CDR2 as SYDVKM. Data came from immunoSEQ multiplex PCR; TCRdb stores just in-frame clones and leaves some out. The table shows approximately 220,000 clones, with about 86% occurring only once. This chain uses TRBV28 with TRBJ2-1; the D is unclear. This clonotype was obtained from a man in his 60s who had recovered from COVID-19. Sequencing used peripheral blood. The CDR3 bases are TGTGCCAGCAGTTTAGCGGTCCATGAGCAGTTCTTC. Its protein is CASSLAVHEQFF.